The sequence of this T cell receptor beta chain was determined in a study of T-cell reconstitution after alpha-beta-depleted transplantation in children (dated by TCRdb to about 2016). About the study as a whole: The study quantitatively tracked T-cell immune reconstitution after TCRalphabeta/CD19-depleted allogeneic hematopoietic cell transplantation in children using TCR repertoire profiling.

Library preparation used PCR. Data came from an Illumina HiSeq 2500. Molecular barcoding was employed in the preparation of TCR libraries, with unique molecular identifiers being used to normalize TCRbeta repertoire quantification. TCRdb reran the public reads through fastp at Q25 and MiXCR, keeping productive beta chains. Each entry merges the rows of one CDR3 protein and shows their most common DNA and genes. This sample gives around 400,000 distinct CDR3 sequences in total; 20% of them show up just once. 3% to 4.5% of the sample is taken by the ten largest. Notes on this clonotype: Its cognate antigen has yet to be identified. Base-call qualities are not available, and no considerably larger clone is one nucleotide away.

Trimming takes 2 bases from V and 5 bases from J, and the germline ends sit 10 bases apart. From the cysteine up to the phenylalanine, the CDR3 has a length of 14 residues. Only the CDR3 DNA is retained, 42 bases long and in frame from the first base. CDR1 and CDR2, per the germline V gene, are MNHNS and SASEGT. The source material was PBMCs from the stem cell graft donor, sampled from the stem cell graft. The sequence came from a human donor who donated a stem cell graft to a child with acute myeloid leukemia. Recombination joined TRBV6-1 with TRBJ1-5; the D segment cannot be called with confidence. CDR3 protein: CASSERGFDQPQHF. The base sequence is TGTGCCAGCAGTGAAAGAGGGTTCGATCAGCCCCAGCATTTT.